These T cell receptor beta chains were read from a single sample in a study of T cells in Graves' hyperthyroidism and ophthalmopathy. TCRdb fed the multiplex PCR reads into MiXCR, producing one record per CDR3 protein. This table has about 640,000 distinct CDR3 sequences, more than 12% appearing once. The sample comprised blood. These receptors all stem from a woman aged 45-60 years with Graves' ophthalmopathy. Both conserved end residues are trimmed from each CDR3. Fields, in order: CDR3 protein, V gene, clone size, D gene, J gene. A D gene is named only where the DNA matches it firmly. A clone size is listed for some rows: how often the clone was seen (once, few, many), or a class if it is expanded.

CDR3: ASSYSIGGMGETQY; V: TRBV6-6; size: many; D: .; J: TRBJ2-5
CDR3: ASSATAYGYT; V: TRBV5-6; size: many; D: .; J: TRBJ1-2
CDR3: ASRPGFPNTEAF; V: TRBV6-2/TRBV6-3; size: .; D: .; J: TRBJ1-1
CDR3: ATSGAGAGANVLT; V: TRBV24-1; size: .; D: .; J: TRBJ2-6
CDR3: AWTGTGGGSPLH; V: TRBV30; size: .; D: TRBD1; J: TRBJ1-6
CDR3: ATSRPTVWGTEAF; V: TRBV15; size: many; D: .; J: TRBJ1-1
CDR3: ASIPSGMYNEQF; V: TRBV6-1; size: .; D: TRBD2; J: TRBJ2-1
CDR3: ASSASNTAPGQY; V: TRBV2; size: many; D: .; J: TRBJ2-7
CDR3: AWSVGGSHVETQY; V: TRBV30; size: many; D: TRBD2; J: TRBJ2-5
CDR3: ASSPPPRSTQY; V: TRBV7-2; size: many; D: .; J: TRBJ2-3
CDR3: ASTGWGGQGANGYT; V: TRBV27; size: few; D: TRBD1; J: TRBJ1-2
CDR3: ASSASSTHRYQETQY; V: TRBV9; size: few; D: .; J: TRBJ2-5
CDR3: ASSVARNTEAF; V: TRBV9; size: many; D: .; J: TRBJ1-1
CDR3: ANSEGGSMNTEAF; V: TRBV28; size: .; D: .; J: TRBJ1-1